This TCR beta chain was recorded in a study of CD8+ T cells in alopecia areata listed by TCRdb under 2018. Regarding the study in general: The treated patients took part in an open-label pilot trial in which moderate-to-severe alopecia areata was treated with oral tofacitinib at 5 to 10 mg twice daily. Patients received tofacitinib for 6 to 18 months and were then followed off drug for 6 months to check for delayed response and recurrence. High-throughput TCRbeta sequencing was used to examine T cell clonal expansion in alopecia areata in both the C3H/HeJ mouse model and human patients. Human TCRbeta sequencing covered scalp tissue and sorted CD4+ and CD8+ peripheral blood T cells from patchy and totalis/universalis alopecia areata patients and healthy controls. Biopsies were taken from tofacitinib-treated patients at baseline and again at 4 and 24 weeks into treatment, and several of those patients also had a later scalp biopsy. Scalp clonality was compared across normal scalp (n=4), patchy alopecia areata scalp (n=8), and alopecia totalis/universalis scalp (n=8). RNA was obtained with the PAXgene miRNA kit for fixed scalp, the miRNeasy kit for PBMCs, and the RNeasy kit for mouse skin. TCRbeta CDR3 regions were amplified by immunoSEQ multiplex PCR using 35 Vbeta forward and 13 Jbeta reverse primers.

General findings and caveats noted by the study authors: Shared TCR sequences between patients were less evident than in mice, which may be partly attributable to HLA diversity in the patient population. Compared with normal scalp, lesional scalp had higher clonality and more expanded CD8+ clones, particularly in alopecia totalis/universalis, a pattern that suggests antigenic drive. Unlike mouse skin, which is dominated by gammadelta T cells, normal human skin has resident alphabeta T cells that are also sequenced, and this complicates analysis of the scalp TCR repertoire.

Libraries were made using the immunoSEQ multiplex PCR assay. RNA was extracted from all samples and reverse transcribed into cDNA, which served as template for TCR sequencing. First-strand cDNA was synthesized using SuperScript III with a 2:1 mix of oligo-dT and random hexamers. Amplification bias was assessed with a synthetic immune receptor repertoire, and residual bias was removed computationally. In the original analysis: Raw reads were preprocessed to remove errors, and CDR3 was defined according to IMGT conventions as the region from the conserved cysteine to phenylalanine. Clonality was computed as 1 minus the Shannon entropy, with the entropy normalized by log2 of the number of productive unique TCRs. CD4 or CD8 identity of scalp clones was inferred by cross-referencing scalp TCRbeta sequences with sorted blood CD4 and CD8 repertoires. The source is immuneACCESS, and TCRdb retained only in-frame sequences with V and J called. Part of the clones is not carried over; for the studies checked, unresolved V genes explain less than half of this, and the remainder is unexplained. Clone size and the V and J calls come from that table; the DNA yielded D and trimming. The sample includes approximately 54,000 clones, with 95% to 97% observed a single time. The ten most abundant clones make up around 24% of the sample.

From cysteine to phenylalanine, the CDR3 is 16 amino acids long. Just the 48-base CDR3 DNA is kept, in frame starting at base 1. V drops 4 bases and J drops 2 bases, leaving 17 bases in between. CDR1 and CDR2, per the germline V gene, are SGHRS and YFSETQ. With respect to this clone: No cognate antigen has been identified for it. No much larger clonotype is one base removed from it; base qualities were not supplied.

This specimen's time point label, interpreted: baseline before oral tofacitinib. Lesional scalp punch biopsies and peripheral blood were obtained from alopecia areata patients. PBMCs were isolated by density centrifugation and stained for CD3, CD4 and CD8, and CD4+ and CD8+ T cells were sorted on a FACSAria. The sample consisted of CD8+ T cells sorted from blood, taken at week 0. The sequence joins TRBV5-1 to TRBJ2-3; the D gene is perhaps TRBD1 or TRBD2, as each covers 5 bases. The receptor's source is a human donor with alopecia areata. The CDR3 protein: CASSKGVGETTDTQYF. Here is the DNA: TGCGCCAGCAGCAAAGGGGTGGGGGAGACCACAGATACGCAGTATTTT.